This paragraph reports one T cell receptor beta chain. What this receptor recognizes is not known. Base qualities are not at hand, and no much larger clone is one base apart. At diagnosis, tumor, uninvolved tumor-adjacent lung and peripheral blood were collected and then preserved as a mix of FFPE and fresh-frozen material. For TCR repertoire profiling, blood samples were analyzed as peripheral blood mononuclear cells. The sample comes from a study of T cells in localized non-small cell lung cancer (dated by TCRdb to between 2020 and 2021). Study-level background: Comparing tumors with uninvolved tumor-adjacent lungs, the study looked at the T cell repertoires of approximately 250 patients with early-stage NSCLC. The cohort consisted of 236 treatment-naive NSCLC patients whose localized lung tumors had been resected. A mean age of around 69 years was recorded for the NSCLC patients, of whom more than 120 were male and about a hundred were female. Paper-wide results and their limitations: Higher blood T cell density associated with longer overall survival, while higher adjacent-lung clonality associated with shorter survival. Uninvolved tumor-adjacent lung showed the highest T cell clonality, higher than tumor, which suggests more focused antigenic responses in the adjacent lung. Because multi-region sequencing of the tumors was not done, intratumor heterogeneity could not be ruled out. Of the top 100 tumor clones, a median of roughly 56 were detected in paired uninvolved adjacent lung; under 35 were also among that lung's top 100. Because the study design was exploratory, TCR variables were selected using unadjusted p-values without false-discovery rate correction.

V is cut back by 7 bases and J by 5 bases, with 5 bases in the junction unmatched. Looking up the germline V gene (reference sequence) yields CDR1 LNHDA and CDR2 SQIVND. The CDR3 starts with the cysteine, ends with the phenylalanine, and has 14 residues. CDR3 DNA only is kept here, 42 bases in frame from base 1. TCR beta CDR3 regions were sequenced from DNA using the immunoSEQ Assay. From the authors' description of their analysis: T cell density was computed as TCR beta template counts normalized to usable DNA estimated by amplifying housekeeping genes. Richness was estimated using the preseqR package, with extrapolation to 400,000 templates for PBMC samples and to 120,000 templates for tissue samples. Clonality was defined by subtracting Pielou's evenness from one. Differential abundance testing on productive amino-acid clonotypes, with a minimum total count of 5 and an alpha of 0.1, was used to identify tissue-enriched TCRs. The Jaccard Index and the Morisita Overlap Index were used to measure how much the repertoires overlapped between compartments. GLIPH clustered TCR beta CDR3s with public tetramer-defined viral CDR3s; viral motifs required at least three viral sequences plus V-gene enrichment. The immuneACCESS repertoire file appears here via TCRdb, limited to in-frame rearrangements. These files lack a portion of the clones; in checked studies, under half of the deficit traces to unresolved V genes, and the cause of the others is not known. The V and J calls and the clone size are those of that table, but D and trimming were determined from the DNA. Here the sample has about 13,000 clones; more than 70% occur a single time. 58% of the sample comes from the top ten.

This sample comprised peripheral blood, obtained before any cancer treatment. This receptor was obtained from a male donor aged 60 or older with stage III lung adenocarcinoma. The receptor chain draws on TRBV19 and TRBJ2-2; 9 middle bases align to TRBD1. The CDR3 protein sequence reads: CASTWTGVTGELFF. In nucleotides, the sequence is TGTGCCAGTACCTGGACAGGGGTTACCGGGGAGCTGTTTTTT.